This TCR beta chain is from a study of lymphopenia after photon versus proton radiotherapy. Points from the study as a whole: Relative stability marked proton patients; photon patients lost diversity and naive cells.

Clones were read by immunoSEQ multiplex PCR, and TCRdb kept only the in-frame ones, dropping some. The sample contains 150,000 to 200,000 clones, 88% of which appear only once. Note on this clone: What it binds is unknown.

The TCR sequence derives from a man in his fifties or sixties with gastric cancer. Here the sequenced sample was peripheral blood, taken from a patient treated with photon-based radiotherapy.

The CDR3 region has the DNA TGTGCCAGCAGCTTAGGACAGGGTTGGTTCTATGGCTACACCTTC. This translates into CASSLGQGWFYGYTF. This chain connects TRBV11-2 to TRBJ1-2; TRBD1 matches 7 bases. V shed 1 base, J shed 4 bases, and the junction held 6 bases outside the gene matches. CDR3 length: 15 amino acids. The V gene's germline CDR1 is SGHAT and CDR2 FQNNGV. Supplemented by reference TRBV11-2 and TRBJ1-2, the full variable domain reads EAGVAQSPRYKIIEKRQSVAFWCNPISGHATLYWYQQILGQGPKLLIQFQNNGVVDDSQLPKDRFSAERLKGVDSTLKIQPAKLEDSAVYLCASSLGQGWFYGYTFGSGTRLTVV.